This entry describes one T cell receptor (beta chain). The antigen is not known. Lung cancer patients with chemo-refractory metastatic non-small-cell disease were given focal radiation plus CTLA-4 blockade with ipilimumab. The method was immunoSEQ multiplex PCR; TCRdb's version includes in-frame clones alone and lacks a portion of them. Altogether 55,000 to 65,000 clones are present, 75% to 85% being singletons, with the ten largest covering less than 4.5%. This specimen belongs to a study of radiotherapy plus CTLA-4 blockade in lung cancer. For the study at large: Objective responses were seen in more than 15% of patients, disease control in 31%. General observations from the study: Researchers report tumor-derived TCR clones expanding in blood after radiotherapy plus ipilimumab. Reports state that early shifts in blood T cell clones, with interferon-beta, best predicted response.

Trimming cost V 4 bases and J 3 bases; bases outside gene matches: 4. There are 16 residues in the CDR3. Germline values: CDR1 SGHRS, CDR2 YFSETQ. The receptor comes from a human donor with non-small cell lung cancer who had a partial response to radiotherapy plus ipilimumab. The chain joins TRBV5-1 to TRBJ2-2; 12 bases are a match to TRBD1. The sample was peripheral blood, taken from a patient treated with radiotherapy plus ipilimumab. CDR3 residues: CASSQGQGADTGELFF. DNA of the CDR3: TGCGCCAGCAGCCAGGGACAGGGGGCGGACACCGGGGAGCTGTTTTTT.